This T cell receptor (beta chain) stems from a study of CD8+CD57+ T cells in acquired aplastic anemia. Study-wide context: An average of 3.2 ug of DNA was obtained from sorted CD4+ and CD8+ cells.

Template material for TCR beta VDJ and CDR3 profiling consisted of genomic DNA. Via MiXCR, TCRdb re-called the reads, giving one row per CDR3 protein. The table records 200,000 to 250,000 distinct CDR3 sequences, roughly 50% of them present only once. A single count supports this clonotype. V lost 3 bases to trimming and J lost 3 bases, with 10 bases between them. This CDR3 comprises 13 residues. CDR1 and CDR2 (germline): DFQATT, SNEGSKA (reference sequence). Sequencing involved patients with CD8+CD57+ cell expansion previously shown by flow cytometry. Everyone among the patients had severe acquired aplastic anemia.

This receptor was obtained from a human donor with aplastic anemia. The material sequenced was sorted CD4+, CD8+, or CD8+CD57+ T cells (not recorded which) from PBMCs. The J gene is TRBJ2-3, the V gene TRBV20-1; D is unclear. The chain's CDR3 is CSARPEPTDTQYF. DNA of the CDR3: TGCAGTGCTAGGCCAGAGCCGACAGATACGCAGTATTTT.